A single sample gave rise to the 21 T cell receptor beta chains below, sequenced in a study of shared clonotypes between healthy human individuals (dated by TCRdb to the early 2020s). The library relied on the immunoSEQ multiplex PCR assay. As stored in TCRdb, this immuneACCESS dataset retains in-frame rearrangements with V and J assigned. A fraction of the clones does not appear; measured against another copy, unresolved V genes explain less than half of the discrepancy, and the remainder lacks a known reason. This sample holds fewer than 3 million clones; around 93% were observed only once. The ten largest clones capture around 0.35% of the sample. The sample consisted of naive CD4+ T cells from PBMCs. The cell subset or site label on this specimen signifies: CD45RA+ positively selected. All receptors derive from a man younger than 35 in good health. Some clones in this sample may be carry-over from other donors' samples.

CDR3: CASSVGGGTGDIQYF. The CDR3 region has the DNA TGTGCCAGCAGCGTGGGGGGGGGAACTGGAGACATTCAGTACTTC. The rearrangement joins TRBV6-1 to TRBJ2-4; 7 bases map to TRBD2. V lost 6 bases and J lost 8; bases outside the gene matches: 13. The germline CDR1 and CDR2 sequences are MNHNS and SASEGT. This CDR3 spans 15 amino acids.

To note about this clone: The identical CDR3 is also encoded by other nucleotide sequences in the sample. The rearrangement uses TRBV18 and TRBJ2-3, with a weak D call TRBD2 (5 bases). Looked up from germline, CDR1 is KGHSH and CDR2 is LQKENI. V lost 3 bases and J 1 base, leaving 5 bases between the germline ends. This CDR3 comprises 13 residues. In nucleotides, the CDR3 is TGTGCCAGCTCACCGGGAGGCACAGATACGCAGTATTTT. Residues: CASSPGGTDTQYF.

This chain connects TRBV7-2 to TRBJ2-5, with a weak D call TRBD1 (6 bases). Germline V gene lookup returns CDR1 SGHTA and CDR2 FQGNSA. V was trimmed by 5 bases and J by 0 bases, leaving 13 bases between them. The CDR3 extends over 15 amino acids. CDR3 sequence (DNA): TGTGCCAGCAGCAATAACAGGGATAACCAAGAGACCCAGTACTTC. It yields the protein CASSNNRDNQETQYF.

This chain joins TRBV7-3 and TRBJ2-2; D gene ambiguous. The CDR3 is 13 amino acids. The germline V gene has CDR1 SGHTA and CDR2 FQGTGA. V lost 5 bases, J lost 4 bases, and 8 bases lay in between. CDR3 residues: CASSPHSTGELFF. The DNA of the CDR3 is TGTGCCAGCAGCCCTCACAGCACCGGGGAGCTGTTTTTT.

The chain links TRBV30 to TRBJ2-1; tentatively, D is TRBD1 (6 bases). The V end lost 0 bases, the J end lost 3 bases, and 9 bases lay between the germline ends. CDR3 length: 14 residues. The germline CDR1 and CDR2 sequences are GTSNPN and SVGIG (reference sequence). In DNA form, the CDR3 reads TGTGCCTGGAGTGTAAAAGGGGGCTACAATGAGCAGTTCTTC. This encodes CAWSVKGGYNEQFF.

The chain combines TRBV7-2 with TRBJ2-3; a possible D gene is TRBD1 (6 bases). Germline V gene data show CDR1 as SGHTA and CDR2 as FQGNSA. Trimming left V 4 bases short and J 9 bases short, with 17 bases between. This CDR3 has 14 amino acids. For the CDR3, the DNA is TGTGCCAGCAGCTACAACCCGCGGCAGGGGACGCAGTATTTT. It specifies CASSYNPRQGTQYF.

On this clone: Sequence at one end of the junction differs from germline and may be a read error. The rearrangement uses TRBV4-1 and TRBJ2-7; the match to TRBD2 covers 10 bases. This CDR3 has 12 amino acids. The germline V gene has CDR1 MGHRA and CDR2 YSYEKL. CDR3 in DNA: TGCGCCAGCAGCCACAATACGGGACTAGCGTATTTC. It is translated as CASSHNTGLAYF.

This chain joins TRBV5-1 and TRBJ2-5; 10 bases map to TRBD2. CDR1 SGHRS and CDR2 YFSETQ come from the germline V gene. The CDR3 totals 15 residues. V shed 1 base and J 5 bases; nucleotides not matched to a gene: 5. CDR3 sequence reads: CASSLLGTSEETQYF. The CDR3, as DNA: TGCGCCAGCAGCTTGTTGGGGACTAGCGAGGAGACCCAGTACTTC.

The chain has TRBV27 and TRBJ1-2; tentative D call: TRBD1 (5 bases). CDR1 MNHEY and CDR2 SMNVEV come from the germline V gene (reference sequence). The V and J ends lost 0 bases and 2 bases respectively, with 10 bases between them. CDR3 size: 15 residues. CDR3 loop: CASSLSAGENYGYTF. In nucleotides, the CDR3 is TGTGCCAGCAGTTTATCGGCGGGGGAAAACTATGGCTACACCTTC.

The J gene is TRBJ2-7, the V gene TRBV6-1; D may be TRBD1 or TRBD2 (5 bases each). The ends were cut back, 6 bases at V and 6 bases at J, with 21 bases in the middle. Germline V gene sequence: CDR1 MNHNS, CDR2 SASEGT. This CDR3 has 15 residues. CDR3 DNA sequence: TGTGCCAGCAGCCAACGTACTATCGGGGCGGGCGAGCAGTACTTC. Its translation is CASSQRTIGAGEQYF.

The chain joins TRBV5-1 to TRBJ1-5; D remains unclear. Trimming took 0 bases from V and 6 from J, leaving 13 bases between them. CDR1 SGHRS and CDR2 YFSETQ come from the germline V gene. The CDR3 sequence is 15 residues long. DNA of the CDR3: TGCGCCAGCAGCTTGGGGCCGGTAGCGGCTCAGCCCCAGCATTTT. As protein: CASSLGPVAAQPQHF.

This sequence joins TRBV7-6 and TRBJ2-3; 10 nucleotides agree with TRBD2. CDR3 length: 15 residues. Germline V gene lookup returns CDR1 SGHVS and CDR2 FNYEAQ. Losses at the gene ends were 5 bases for V and 4 bases for J; bases not matched to a gene: 6. The CDR3 region is CASSLGLAASDTQYF. The DNA of the CDR3 is TGTGCCAGCAGCCTAGGACTAGCGGCTTCAGATACGCAGTATTTT.

This sequence joins TRBV7-3 and TRBJ1-1; D not certain. V lost 4 bases and J lost 1, with 13 bases in between. The length of the CDR3 is 15 residues. CDR1 is SGHTA and CDR2 is FQGTGA in the germline V gene. The chain's CDR3 is CASSSHPSSNTEAFF. Written as DNA, the CDR3 is TGTGCCAGCAGCTCCCACCCCAGCTCGAACACTGAAGCTTTCTTT.

The rearrangement links TRBV7-2 to TRBJ2-1; tentative D call: TRBD2 (6 bases). The CDR3 length is 16 residues. The germline gives CDR1 SGHTA, CDR2 FQGNSA. V lost 5 bases and J 7 bases, leaving 21 bases between the germline ends. CDR3 nucleotides: TGTGCCAGCAGCCCGAGTCCCACACTAGCAGGGAATGAGCAGTTCTTC. This gives the protein CASSPSPTLAGNEQFF.

The CDR3 loop reads CASSQDSGSGGYGYTF. The CDR3 region has the DNA TGCGCCAGCAGCCAAGATTCGGGGTCGGGGGGCTATGGCTACACCTTC. V usage is TRBV4-3 and J usage is TRBJ1-2; D possibly corresponds to TRBD1 (5 bases). CDR1 LGHNA and CDR2 YSLEER come from the germline V gene. This CDR3 is built from 16 residues. V was cut by 0 bases and J by 4 bases, with 15 bases left in between.

The chain combines TRBV19 with TRBJ1-4; no clear D gene. Trimming took 5 bases from V and 6 from J, leaving 4 bases between them. The germline V gene has CDR1 LNHDA and CDR2 SQIVND (reference sequence). CDR3 size: 11 residues. CDR3 nucleotides: TGTGCCAGTAGTTGGGATGAAAAACTGTTTTTT. Protein sequence: CASSWDEKLFF. Combining the CDR3 with reference TRBV19 and TRBJ1-4 gives the whole variable domain DGGITQSPKYLFRKEGQNVTLSCEQNLNHDAMYWYRQDPGQGLRLIYYSQIVNDFQKGDIAEGYSVSREKKESFPLTVTSAQKNPTAFYLCASSWDEKLFFGSGTQLSVL.

V and J are TRBV28 and TRBJ2-1; the D gene could be TRBD1 or TRBD2 (5 bases each). CDR1 and CDR2 from the germline V gene are MDHEN and SYDVKM. Deletions cut 6 bases from V and 8 bases from J, with 23 bases between. The CDR3 is made up of 16 amino acids. Written as DNA, the CDR3 is TGTGCCAGCAGCTCGGGTGGGACCGGGAATTTGGATGAGCAGTTCTTC. It specifies CASSSGGTGNLDEQFF.

The chain joins TRBV19 to TRBJ1-4, with D hard to call. Germline V gives CDR1 LNHDA, CDR2 SQIVND (reference sequence). This CDR3 is 17 amino acids long. V was cut by 4 bases and J by 8 bases, with 23 bases left in between. The CDR3 sequence: CASSTGSHFGRLEKLFF. CDR3 bases: TGTGCCAGTAGTACGGGATCACACTTCGGCAGGCTGGAAAAACTGTTTTTT.

CDR3 nucleotide sequence: TGTGCCTGGAGTAGGTGGGGTCCTCCGATGAACACTGAAGCTTTCTTT. Residues: CAWSRWGPPMNTEAFF. J is TRBJ1-1 and V is TRBV30; the D is unclear. CDR1 and CDR2 from the germline V gene are GTSNPN and SVGIG (reference sequence). Deletions cut 2 bases from V and 0 bases from J, with 16 bases between. The CDR3 runs 16 residues. Looking up the rest from reference TRBV30 and TRBJ1-1 gives the full variable domain: SQTIHQWPATLVQPVGSPLSLECTVEGTSNPNLYWYRQAAGRGLQLLFYSVGIGQISSEVPQNLSASRPQDRQFILSSKKLLLSDSGFYLCAWSRWGPPMNTEAFFGQGTRLTVV.

This chain links TRBV28 with TRBJ1-5, with D possibly being TRBD1 (5 bases). Trimming removed 11 bases at V and 3 bases at J, with 20 bases between. The CDR3 runs to 15 residues. Looked up from germline, CDR1 is MDHEN and CDR2 is SYDVKM. DNA of the CDR3: TGTGCCTCATTTGGGGGTAAAAGGGACAATCAGCCCCAGCATTTT. Protein sequence: CASFGGKRDNQPQHF.

Here the CDR3 DNA reads TGCGCCAGCAGCTTGGCGGTATTGGACTATGGCTACACCTTC. Protein sequence: CASSLAVLDYGYTF. The chain carries TRBV5-1 and TRBJ1-2; D unresolved. This CDR3 has 14 amino acids. Trimming took 0 bases from V and 3 from J, leaving 9 bases between them. Per germline, CDR1 SGHRS and CDR2 YFSETQ.